This record concerns one T cell receptor (beta chain) sequence. Its antigen is undetermined. The sample is drawn from a study of human T cells and chemical hapten exposure. Looking at the study overall: Patients, chiefly female, had alopecia areata, totalis or universalis.

The time point denotes: patch test 1, 2 weeks after DPC sensitization. The treatment: therapeutic diphenylcyclopropenone sensitization with weekly scalp DPC. Study-level findings and limits: Compared to controls, expanded TCRs made significantly more large clusters of similar CDR3s.

In the library, unique molecular identifiers were attached to individual cDNA molecules. TCRdb reprocessed the RACE reads via MiXCR and lists one record per CDR3 protein. The sample contains nearly 80,000 distinct CDR3 sequences, about 9.3% of which appear only once. The clonotype was recovered from a woman between 45 and 65 years old with alopecia areata. Some clones in this sample may be carry-over from other donors' samples. This material consisted of whole blood, taken in connection with sensitization to the hapten diphenylcyclopropenone (DPC).

CDR3 DNA: TGTGCCAGCAGTTTATCGAACACAGCTAACTATGGCTACACCTTC. Its translation is CASSLSNTANYGYTF. The gene calls are TRBV27 and TRBJ1-2; D is unclear. V lost 0 bases and J 0 bases, leaving 8 bases between the germline ends. The CDR3 covers 15 residues. The germline V gene has CDR1 MNHEY and CDR2 SMNVEV (reference sequence).